This T cell receptor (beta chain) was recorded in a study of neoadjuvant nivolumab and ipilimumab in lung cancer. The CDR3 spans 15 residues. V lost 4 bases and J lost 4; bases outside the gene matches: 9. The germline V gene has CDR1 SGHRS and CDR2 YFSETQ. The table came from immunoSEQ multiplex PCR; TCRdb's copy has only in-frame clones and leaves some out. This table has under 50,000 clones, approximately 90% appearing once. This receptor was identified in an adult with non-small cell lung cancer. Some clones in this sample may be carry-over from other donors' samples. This sample comprised blood, obtained before neoadjuvant nivolumab, alone or with ipilimumab. The rearrangement joins TRBV5-1 to TRBJ2-5; 8 bases agree with TRBD2. This CDR3 is CASSRIGTRGETQYF. CDR3 bases: TGCGCCAGCAGCCGTATCGGGACTAGGGGAGAGACCCAGTACTTC.